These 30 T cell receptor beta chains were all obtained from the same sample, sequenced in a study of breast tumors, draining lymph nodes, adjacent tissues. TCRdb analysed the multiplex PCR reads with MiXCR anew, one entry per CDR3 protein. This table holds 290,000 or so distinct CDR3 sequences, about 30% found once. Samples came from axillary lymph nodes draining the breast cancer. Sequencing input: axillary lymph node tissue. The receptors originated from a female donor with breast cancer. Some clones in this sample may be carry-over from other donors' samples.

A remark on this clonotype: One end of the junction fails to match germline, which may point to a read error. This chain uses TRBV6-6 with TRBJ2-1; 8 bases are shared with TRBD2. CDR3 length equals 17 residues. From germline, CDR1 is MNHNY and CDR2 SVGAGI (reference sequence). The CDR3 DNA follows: TGTGCCAGCAGTCACTCGGGGTTCGGGGGGGGTAACAATGAGCAGTTCTTC. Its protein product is CASSHSGFGGGNNEQFF.

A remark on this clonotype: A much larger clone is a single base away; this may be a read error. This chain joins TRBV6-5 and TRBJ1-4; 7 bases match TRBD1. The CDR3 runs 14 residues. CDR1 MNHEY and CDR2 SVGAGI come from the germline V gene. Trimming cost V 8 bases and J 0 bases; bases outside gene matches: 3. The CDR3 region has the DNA TGTGCCAGCCGACAGGGACCAACTAATGAAAAACTGTTTTTT. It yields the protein CASRQGPTNEKLFF.

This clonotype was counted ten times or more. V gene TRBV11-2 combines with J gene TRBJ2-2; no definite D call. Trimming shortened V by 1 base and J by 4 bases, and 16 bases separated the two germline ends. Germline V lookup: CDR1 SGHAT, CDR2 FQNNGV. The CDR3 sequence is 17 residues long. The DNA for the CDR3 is TGTGCCAGCAGCTTAGTAAGAATCGCAGTCCCCACCGGGGAGCTGTTTTTT. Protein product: CASSLVRIAVPTGELFF.

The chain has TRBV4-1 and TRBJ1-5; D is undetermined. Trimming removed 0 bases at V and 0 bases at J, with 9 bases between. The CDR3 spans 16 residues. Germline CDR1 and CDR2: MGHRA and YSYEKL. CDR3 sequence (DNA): TGCGCCAGCAGCCAAGATGGGCAGGATAGCAATCAGCCCCAGCATTTT. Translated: CASSQDGQDSNQPQHF.

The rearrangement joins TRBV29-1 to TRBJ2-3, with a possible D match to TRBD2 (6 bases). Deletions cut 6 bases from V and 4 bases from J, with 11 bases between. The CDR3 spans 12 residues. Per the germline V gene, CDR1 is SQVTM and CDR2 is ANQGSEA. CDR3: CSVMGLADTQYF. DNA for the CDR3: TGCAGCGTAATGGGACTGGCAGATACGCAGTATTTT.

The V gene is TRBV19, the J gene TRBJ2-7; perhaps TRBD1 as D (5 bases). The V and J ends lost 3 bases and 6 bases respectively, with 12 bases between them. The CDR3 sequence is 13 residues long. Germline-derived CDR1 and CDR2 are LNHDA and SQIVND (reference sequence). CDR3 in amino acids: CASSITGPCEQYF. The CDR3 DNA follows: TGTGCCAGTAGTATCACAGGTCCCTGCGAGCAGTACTTC.

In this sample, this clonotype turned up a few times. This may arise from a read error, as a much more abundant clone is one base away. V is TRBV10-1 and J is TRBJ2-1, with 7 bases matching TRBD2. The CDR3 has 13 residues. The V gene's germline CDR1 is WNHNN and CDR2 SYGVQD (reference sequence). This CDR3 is CASKRGSHNEQFF. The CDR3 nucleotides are TGCGCCAGCAAGCGGGGCTCCCACAATGAGCAGTTCTTC.

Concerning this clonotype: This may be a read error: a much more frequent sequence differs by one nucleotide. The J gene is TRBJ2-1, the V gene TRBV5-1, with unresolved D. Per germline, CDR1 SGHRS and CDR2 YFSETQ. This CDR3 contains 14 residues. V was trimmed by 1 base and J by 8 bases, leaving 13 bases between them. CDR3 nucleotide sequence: TGCGCCAGCAGCTTGTGGGGATCGCAGTATGAGCAGTTCTTC. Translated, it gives CASSLWGSQYEQFF.

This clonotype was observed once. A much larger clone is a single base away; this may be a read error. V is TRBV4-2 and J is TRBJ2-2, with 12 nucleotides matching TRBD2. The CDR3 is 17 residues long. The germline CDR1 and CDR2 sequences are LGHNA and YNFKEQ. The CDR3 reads CASSQDRLAGDTGELVF. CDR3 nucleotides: TGTGCCAGCAGCCAAGATCGACTAGCGGGAGACACCGGGGAGCTGGTTTTT.

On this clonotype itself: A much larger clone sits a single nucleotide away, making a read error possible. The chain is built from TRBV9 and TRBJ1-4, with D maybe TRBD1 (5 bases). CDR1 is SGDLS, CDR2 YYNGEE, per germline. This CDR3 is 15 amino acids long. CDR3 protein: CASSVEGHLNEKPFF. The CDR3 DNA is TGTGCCAGCAGCGTAGAAGGACATCTCAATGAAAAACCGTTTTTT.

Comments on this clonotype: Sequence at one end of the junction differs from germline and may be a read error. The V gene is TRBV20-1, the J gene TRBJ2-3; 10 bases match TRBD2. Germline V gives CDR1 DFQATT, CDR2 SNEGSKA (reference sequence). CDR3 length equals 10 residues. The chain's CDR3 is CSAKGTSVDF. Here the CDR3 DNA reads TGCAGTGCAAAGGGGACTAGCGTGGATTTT.

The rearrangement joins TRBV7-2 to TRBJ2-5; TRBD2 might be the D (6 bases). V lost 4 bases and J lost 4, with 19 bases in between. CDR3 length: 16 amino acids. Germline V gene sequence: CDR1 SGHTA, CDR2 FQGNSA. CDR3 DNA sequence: TGTGCCAGCAGCTCGCGACGAGGGAGGTTGAGAGAGACCCAGTACTTC. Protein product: CASSSRRGRLRETQYF.

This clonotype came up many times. The CDR3 DNA is TGTGCCAGCAGCGTAGGGTTACTAGCGTATAGCACAGATACGCAGTATTTT. Its translation: CASSVGLLAYSTDTQYF. This sequence joins TRBV9 and TRBJ2-3; 7 nucleotides align to TRBD2. The germline gives CDR1 SGDLS, CDR2 YYNGEE. This CDR3 region has 17 residues. V was clipped by 0 bases and J by 0 bases; unmatched bases: 7.

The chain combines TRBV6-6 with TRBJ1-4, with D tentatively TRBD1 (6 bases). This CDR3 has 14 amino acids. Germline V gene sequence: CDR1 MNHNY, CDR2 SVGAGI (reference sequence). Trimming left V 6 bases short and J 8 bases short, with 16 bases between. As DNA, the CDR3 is TGTGCCAGCAGCTTAGGGGGTTCGGGCGAAAAACTGTTTTTT. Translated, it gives CASSLGGSGEKLFF.

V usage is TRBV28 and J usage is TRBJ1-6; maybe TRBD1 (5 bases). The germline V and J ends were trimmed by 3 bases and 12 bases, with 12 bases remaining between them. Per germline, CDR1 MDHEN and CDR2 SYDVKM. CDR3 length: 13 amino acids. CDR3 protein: CASSLRDPKPLHF. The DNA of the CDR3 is TGTGCCAGCAGTTTGAGGGACCCAAAACCCCTCCACTTT.

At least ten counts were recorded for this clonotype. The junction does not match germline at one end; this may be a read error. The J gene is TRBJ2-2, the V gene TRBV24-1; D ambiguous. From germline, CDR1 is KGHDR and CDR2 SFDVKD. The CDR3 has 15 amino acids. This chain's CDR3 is CATSVLGDNTGELFF. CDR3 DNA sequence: TGTGCCACCAGTGTTTTGGGCGATAACACCGGGGAGCTGTTTTTT.

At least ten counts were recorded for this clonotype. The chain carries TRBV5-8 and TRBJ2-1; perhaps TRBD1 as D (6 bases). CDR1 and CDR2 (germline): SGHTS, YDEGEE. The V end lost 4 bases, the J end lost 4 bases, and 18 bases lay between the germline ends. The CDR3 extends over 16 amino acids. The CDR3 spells CASSRVGGQSYNEQFF. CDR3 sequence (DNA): TGTGCCAGCAGCCGTGTTGGGGGCCAATCTTACAATGAGCAGTTCTTC.

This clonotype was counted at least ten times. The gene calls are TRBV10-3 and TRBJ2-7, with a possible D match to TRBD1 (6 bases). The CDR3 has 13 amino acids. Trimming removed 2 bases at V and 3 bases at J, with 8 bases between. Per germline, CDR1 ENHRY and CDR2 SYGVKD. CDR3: CAISEGQRYEQYF. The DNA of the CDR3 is TGTGCCATCAGTGAGGGACAGCGCTACGAGCAGTACTTC.

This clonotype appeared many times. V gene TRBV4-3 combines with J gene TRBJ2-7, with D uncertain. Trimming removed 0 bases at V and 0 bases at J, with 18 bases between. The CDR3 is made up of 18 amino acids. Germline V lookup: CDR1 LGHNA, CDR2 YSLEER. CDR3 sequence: CASSQDLGGSSSSYEQYF. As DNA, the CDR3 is TGCGCCAGCAGCCAAGATCTGGGTGGCAGCTCCAGCTCCTACGAGCAGTACTTC.

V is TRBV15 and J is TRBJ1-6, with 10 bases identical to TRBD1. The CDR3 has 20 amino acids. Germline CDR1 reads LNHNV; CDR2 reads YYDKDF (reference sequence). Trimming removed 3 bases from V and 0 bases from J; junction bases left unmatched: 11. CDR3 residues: CATSSAGTGVLSSYNSPLHF. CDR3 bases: TGTGCCACCAGCAGTGCCGGGACAGGGGTTCTTAGCTCCTATAATTCACCCCTCCACTTT.

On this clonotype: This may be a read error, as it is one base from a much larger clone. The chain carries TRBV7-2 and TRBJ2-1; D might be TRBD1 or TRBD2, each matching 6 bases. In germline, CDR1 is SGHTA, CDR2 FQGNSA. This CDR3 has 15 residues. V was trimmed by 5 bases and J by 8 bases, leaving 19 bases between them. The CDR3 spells CASSPGDFLDDEQFF. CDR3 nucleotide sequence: TGTGCCAGCAGCCCAGGGGACTTTTTGGATGATGAGCAGTTCTTC.

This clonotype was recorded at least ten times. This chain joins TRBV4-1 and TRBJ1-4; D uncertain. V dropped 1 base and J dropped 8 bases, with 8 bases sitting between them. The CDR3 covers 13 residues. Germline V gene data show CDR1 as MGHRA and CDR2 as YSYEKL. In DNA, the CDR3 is TGCGCCAGCAGCCAAGCGGCTCGCGAAAAACTGTTTTTT. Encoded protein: CASSQAAREKLFF.

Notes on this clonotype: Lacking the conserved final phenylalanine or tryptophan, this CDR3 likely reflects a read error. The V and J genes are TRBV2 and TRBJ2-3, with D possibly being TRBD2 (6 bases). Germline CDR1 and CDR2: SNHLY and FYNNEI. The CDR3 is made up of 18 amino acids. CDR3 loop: CASSEDRGGGGRTDTQYV. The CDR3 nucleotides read TGTGCCAGCAGTGAAGACCGAGGCGGTGGGGGGAGAACAGATACACAGTATGTT.

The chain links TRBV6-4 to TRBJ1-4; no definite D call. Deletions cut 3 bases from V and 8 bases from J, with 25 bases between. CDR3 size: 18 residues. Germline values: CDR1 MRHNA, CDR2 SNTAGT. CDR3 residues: CASSESASGRARGEKLFF. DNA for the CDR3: TGTGCCAGCAGTGAATCGGCTAGCGGGAGGGCCCGAGGGGAAAAACTGTTTTTT.

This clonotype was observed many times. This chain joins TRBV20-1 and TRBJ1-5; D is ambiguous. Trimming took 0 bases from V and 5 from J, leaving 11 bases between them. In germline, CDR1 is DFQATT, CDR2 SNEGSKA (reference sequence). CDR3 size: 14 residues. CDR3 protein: CSAREPRGDQPQHF. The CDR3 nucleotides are TGCAGTGCTAGAGAACCCCGGGGAGATCAGCCCCAGCATTTT.

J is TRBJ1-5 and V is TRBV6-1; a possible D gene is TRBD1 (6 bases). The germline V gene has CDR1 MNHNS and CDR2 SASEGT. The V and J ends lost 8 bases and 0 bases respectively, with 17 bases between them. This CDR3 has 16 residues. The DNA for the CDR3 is TGTGCCAGCGTACCCCGGGGGGCTGGTAGCAATCAGCCCCAGCATTTT. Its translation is CASVPRGAGSNQPQHF.

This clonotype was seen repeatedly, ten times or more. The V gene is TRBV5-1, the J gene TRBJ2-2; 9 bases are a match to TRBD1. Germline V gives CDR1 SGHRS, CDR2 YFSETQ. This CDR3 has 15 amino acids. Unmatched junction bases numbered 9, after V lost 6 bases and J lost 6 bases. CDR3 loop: CASTQRQGVSGELFF. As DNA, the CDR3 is TGCGCCAGCACCCAGAGACAGGGGGTTTCCGGGGAGCTGTTTTTT. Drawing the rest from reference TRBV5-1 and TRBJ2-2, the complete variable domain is KAGVTQTPRYLIKTRGQQVTLSCSPISGHRSVSWYQQTPGQGLQFLFEYFSETQRNKGNFPGRFSGRQFSNSRSEMNVSTLELGDSALYLCASTQRQGVSGELFFGEGSRLTVL.

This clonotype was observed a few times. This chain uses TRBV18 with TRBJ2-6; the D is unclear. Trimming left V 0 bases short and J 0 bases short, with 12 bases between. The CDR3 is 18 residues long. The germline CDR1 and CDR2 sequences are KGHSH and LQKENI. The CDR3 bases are TGTGCCAGCTCACCACCTTTGGCCCCTGGCTCTGGGGCCAACGTCCTGACTTTC. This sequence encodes CASSPPLAPGSGANVLTF.

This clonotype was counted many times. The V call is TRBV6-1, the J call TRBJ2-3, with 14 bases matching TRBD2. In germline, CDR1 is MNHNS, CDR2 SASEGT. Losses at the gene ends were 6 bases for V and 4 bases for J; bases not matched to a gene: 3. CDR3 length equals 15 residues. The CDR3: CASSGTSGSSDTQYF. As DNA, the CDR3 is TGTGCCAGCAGCGGGACTAGCGGGAGTTCAGATACGCAGTATTTT.

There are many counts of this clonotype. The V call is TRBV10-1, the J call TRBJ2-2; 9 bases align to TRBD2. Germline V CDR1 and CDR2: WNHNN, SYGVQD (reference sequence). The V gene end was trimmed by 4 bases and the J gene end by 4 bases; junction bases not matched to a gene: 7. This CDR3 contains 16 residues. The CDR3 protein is CASSGGASGTTGELFF. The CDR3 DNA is TGCGCCAGCAGTGGGGGAGCTAGCGGGACCACCGGGGAGCTGTTTTTT.